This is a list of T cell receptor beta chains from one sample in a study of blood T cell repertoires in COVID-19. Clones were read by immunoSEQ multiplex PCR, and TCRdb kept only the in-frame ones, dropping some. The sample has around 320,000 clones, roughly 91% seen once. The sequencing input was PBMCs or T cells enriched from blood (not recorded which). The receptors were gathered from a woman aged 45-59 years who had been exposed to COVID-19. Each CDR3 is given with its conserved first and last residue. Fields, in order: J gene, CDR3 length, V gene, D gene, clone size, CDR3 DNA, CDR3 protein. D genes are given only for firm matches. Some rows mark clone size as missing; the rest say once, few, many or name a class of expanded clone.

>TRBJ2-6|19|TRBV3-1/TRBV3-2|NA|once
TGTGCCAGCAGCCAAGAGGCAGGGTACCTAACCTCTGGGGCCAACGTCCTGACTTTC
CASSQEAGYLTSGANVLTF
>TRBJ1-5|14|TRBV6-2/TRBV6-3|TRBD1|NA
TGTGCCAGCAGTCGAACAGGGGGCAATCAGCCCCAGCATTTT
CASSRTGGNQPQHF
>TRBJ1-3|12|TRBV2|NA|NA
TGTGCCAGCAGAGCAGGGGGAAACACCATATATTTT
CASRAGGNTIYF
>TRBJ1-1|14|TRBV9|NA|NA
TGTGCCAGCAGCGTAGAGCCTCTGAACACTGAAGCTTTCTTT
CASSVEPLNTEAFF
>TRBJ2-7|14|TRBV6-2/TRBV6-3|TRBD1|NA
TGTGCCAGCAGTGGGATGACAGGGGACTACGAGCAGTACTTC
CASSGMTGDYEQYF
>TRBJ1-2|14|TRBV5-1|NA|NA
TGCGCCAGCAGCTTGGCCCCGGACACGTATGGCTACACCTTC
CASSLAPDTYGYTF
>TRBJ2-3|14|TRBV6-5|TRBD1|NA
TGTGCCAGCAGGAAAACAGGGGGCACAGATACGCAGTATTTT
CASRKTGGTDTQYF
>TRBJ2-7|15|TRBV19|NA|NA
TGTGCCAGTAGTATCGAGGCAGGGGATAACTACGAGCAGTACTTC
CASSIEAGDNYEQYF
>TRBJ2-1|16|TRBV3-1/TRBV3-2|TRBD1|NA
TGTGCCAGCAGCCAAGAGTGGGCACAGGGGTACAATGAGCAGTTCTTC
CASSQEWAQGYNEQFF
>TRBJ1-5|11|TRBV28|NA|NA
TGTGCCAGCAGCCACAATCAGCCCCAGCATTTT
CASSHNQPQHF
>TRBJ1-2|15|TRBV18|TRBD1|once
TGTGCCAGCTCACCACAGGGACAGGGGTCGGATGGCTACACCTTC
CASSPQGQGSDGYTF
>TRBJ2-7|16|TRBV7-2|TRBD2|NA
TGTGCCAGCAGCTTAGACGGGCTAGCGGGGGGGTACGAGCAGTACTTC
CASSLDGLAGGYEQYF
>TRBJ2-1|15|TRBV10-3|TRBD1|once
TGTGCCATCAGTGAGGACAGGGCCCTCTACAATGAGCAGTTCTTC
CAISEDRALYNEQFF
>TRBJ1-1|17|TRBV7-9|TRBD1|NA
TGTGCCAGCAGCTCGAACCTGGGACAGGCTATGAACACTGAAGCTTTCTTT
CASSSNLGQAMNTEAFF
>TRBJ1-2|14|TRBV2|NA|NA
TGTGCCAGCAGTGCCTCACAGGGTATGAGTGGCTACACCTTC
CASSASQGMSGYTF
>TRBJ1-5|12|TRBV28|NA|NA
TGTGCCAGCAGTGGTCAGGGTCAGCCCCAGCATTTT
CASSGQGQPQHF
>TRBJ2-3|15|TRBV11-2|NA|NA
TGTGCCAGCAGCCATGAGGTGCAGCCCACAGATACGCAGTATTTT
CASSHEVQPTDTQYF
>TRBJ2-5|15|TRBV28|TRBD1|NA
TGTGCCAGCAGTTTACTTAGAGGACAGGGGGAGACCCAGTACTTC
CASSLLRGQGETQYF
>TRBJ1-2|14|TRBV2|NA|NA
TGTGCCAGCAGTGAAGGCCTAGGCGACTATGGCTACACCTTC
CASSEGLGDYGYTF
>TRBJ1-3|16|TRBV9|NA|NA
TGTGCCAGCAGCGTCTCCCCTCCGGGGTCTGGAAACACCATATATTTT
CASSVSPPGSGNTIYF
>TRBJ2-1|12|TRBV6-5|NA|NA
TGTGCCAGCAGCCCCGGGAGCAATGAGCAGTTCTTC
CASSPGSNEQFF
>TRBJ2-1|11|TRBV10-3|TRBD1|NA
TGTGCCACGACAGGGGGCGTTGAGCAGTTCTTC
CATTGGVEQFF
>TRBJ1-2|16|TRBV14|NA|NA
TGTGCCAGCAGCCAAGTACAGGGCCAATACAACTATGGCTACACCTTC
CASSQVQGQYNYGYTF